The sequence of this T cell receptor (beta chain) was determined in a study of CD8 T cells in Susac syndrome. Negative isolation was used for CD8+ and CD4+ T cells and FACS enrichment for TEMRA cells. CDR3 length: 14 amino acids. J lost 4 bases, V lost 8 bases, and 8 bases had no gene match. With random hexamers, 0.5 to 1 ug RNA was reverse transcribed. The TCR beta CDR3 was amplified by immunoSEQ multiplex PCR across 54 Vbeta, 13 Jbeta. MiXCR, applied by TCRdb to the immunoSEQ multiplex PCR reads, yields one record per CDR3 protein. The repertoire includes about 160,000 distinct CDR3 sequences, 93% of them detected once, and just over 0.13% sits in the top ten.

Input material: CD4+ T cells from PBMCs. The clonotype was recovered from a human donor in good health. The V and J genes are TRBV12-3 or TRBV12-4 and TRBJ1-3; 7 bases are shared with TRBD1. CDR3 residues: CASDPTGMGNTIYF. The CDR3 coding sequence is TGTGCCAGCGATCCGACAGGGATGGGAAACACCATATATTTT.